This T cell receptor beta chain is drawn from a study of identical twins. The V end lost 2 bases, the J end lost 2 bases, and 12 bases lay between the germline ends. CDR1 is SGHRS, CDR2 YFSETQ, per germline. CDR3 length equals 15 residues. TCRdb reprocessed the 5' RACE reads via MiXCR and lists one record per CDR3 protein. This sample yields around 690,000 distinct CDR3 sequences, of which 21% are seen a single time; roughly 4% belongs to the top ten. These data were also filed under a second study, of T cells expressing NK-cell markers.

The receptor was isolated from a woman between 18 and 29 years old in good health. This chain connects TRBV5-1 to TRBJ2-3; maybe TRBD2 (6 bases). The sequencing input was PBMCs. The CDR3 region has the DNA TGCGCCAGCAGCTTAACAGCGGGTTTCACAGATACGCAGTATTTT. Encoded protein: CASSLTAGFTDTQYF.